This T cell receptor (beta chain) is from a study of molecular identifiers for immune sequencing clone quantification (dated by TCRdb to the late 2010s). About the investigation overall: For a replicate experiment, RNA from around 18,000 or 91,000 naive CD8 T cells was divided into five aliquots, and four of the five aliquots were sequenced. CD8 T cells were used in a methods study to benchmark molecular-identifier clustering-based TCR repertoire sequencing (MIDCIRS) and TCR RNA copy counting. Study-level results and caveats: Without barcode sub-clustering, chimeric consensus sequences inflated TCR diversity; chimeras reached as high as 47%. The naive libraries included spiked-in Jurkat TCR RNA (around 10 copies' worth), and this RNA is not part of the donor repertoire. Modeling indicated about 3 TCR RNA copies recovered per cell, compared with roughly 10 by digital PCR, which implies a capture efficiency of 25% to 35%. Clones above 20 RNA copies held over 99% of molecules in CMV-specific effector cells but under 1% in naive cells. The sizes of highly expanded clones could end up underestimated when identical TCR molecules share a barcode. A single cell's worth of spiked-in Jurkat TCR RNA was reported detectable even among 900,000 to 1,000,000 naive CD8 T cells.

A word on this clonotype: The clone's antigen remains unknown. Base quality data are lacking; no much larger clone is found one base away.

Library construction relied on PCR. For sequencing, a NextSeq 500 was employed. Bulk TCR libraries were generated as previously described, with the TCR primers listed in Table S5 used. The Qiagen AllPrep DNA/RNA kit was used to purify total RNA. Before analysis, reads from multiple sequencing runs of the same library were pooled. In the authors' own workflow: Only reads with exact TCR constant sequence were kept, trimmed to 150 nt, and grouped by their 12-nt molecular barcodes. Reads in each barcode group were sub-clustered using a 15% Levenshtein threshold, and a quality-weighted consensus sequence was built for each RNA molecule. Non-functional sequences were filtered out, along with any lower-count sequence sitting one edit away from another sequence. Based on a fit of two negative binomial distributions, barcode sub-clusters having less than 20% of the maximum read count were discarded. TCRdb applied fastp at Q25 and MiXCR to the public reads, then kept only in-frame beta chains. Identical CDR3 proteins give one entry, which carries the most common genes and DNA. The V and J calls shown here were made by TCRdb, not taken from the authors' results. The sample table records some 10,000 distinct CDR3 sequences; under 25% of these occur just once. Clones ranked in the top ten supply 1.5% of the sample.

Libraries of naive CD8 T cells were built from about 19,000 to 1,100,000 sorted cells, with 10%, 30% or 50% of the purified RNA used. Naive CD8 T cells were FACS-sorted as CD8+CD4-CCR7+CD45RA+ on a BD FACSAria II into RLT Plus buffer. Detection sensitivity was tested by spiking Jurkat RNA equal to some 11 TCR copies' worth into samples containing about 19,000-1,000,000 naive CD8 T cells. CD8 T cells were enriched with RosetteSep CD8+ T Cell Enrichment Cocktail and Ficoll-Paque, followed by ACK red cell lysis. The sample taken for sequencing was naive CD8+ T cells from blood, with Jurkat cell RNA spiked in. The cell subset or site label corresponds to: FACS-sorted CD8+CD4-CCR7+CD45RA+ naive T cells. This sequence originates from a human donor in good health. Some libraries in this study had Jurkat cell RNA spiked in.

Here is the DNA: TGCAGCGTTGAATTGGTTGGGACAAGCAACTACGAGCAGTACTTC. Translated, this is CSVELVGTSNYEQYF. The receptor chain draws on TRBV29-1 and TRBJ2-7; TRBD1 might be the D gene, on 6 matching bases. The germline V gene sets CDR1 to SQVTM and CDR2 to ANQGSEA. The trim is 2 bases for V and 3 bases for J, with a gap of 17 bases between the germline ends. The CDR3 covers 15 residues, taking in both the cysteine and the phenylalanine. Just CDR3 DNA is preserved here, 45 bases in frame from base 1.